The 2 T cell receptor beta chains presented below share a single source sample, sequenced in a study of T cell changes during pregnancy in multiple sclerosis. Only in-frame clones appear in the TCRdb table, and some are missing; sequencing was by immunoSEQ multiplex PCR. Of some 87,000 clones listed, 85% to 95% are singletons. Source: peripheral blood, taken in the first trimester of pregnancy. Receptors were obtained from a female donor with multiple sclerosis, enrolled in a pregnancy study.

V is TRBV5-6 and J is TRBJ1-1; tentatively, D is TRBD1 (6 bases). Germline V gives CDR1 SGHDT, CDR2 YYEEEE. V was trimmed by 2 bases and J by 3 bases, leaving 14 bases between them. The CDR3 spans 15 residues. CDR3 DNA sequence: TGTGCCAGCAGCTTCCCAGGACAGCTTTACACTGAAGCTTTCTTT. It is translated as CASSFPGQLYTEAFF.

This clone was found once. The chain has TRBV28 and TRBJ1-1, with a weak D call TRBD1 (5 bases). CDR3 length: 12 residues. CDR1 and CDR2 (germline): MDHEN, SYDVKM. V lost 5 bases and J lost 6, with 10 bases in between. The CDR3 sequence is CASSLRQSEAFF. As DNA, the CDR3 is TGTGCCAGCAGTCTTAGACAGTCTGAAGCTTTCTTT. The full variable domain, rest sourced from reference TRBV28 and TRBJ1-1, is DVKVTQSSRYLVKRTGEKVFLECVQDMDHENMFWYRQDPGLGLRLIYFSYDVKMKEKGDIPEGYSVSREKKERFSLILESASTNQTSMYLCASSLRQSEAFFGQGTRLTVV.